This T cell receptor (beta chain) came from a study of blood T cells in healthy people across ages. Drawn from each donor were ten milliliters of peripheral blood. A J-beta primer mix and a sample-barcoded 5' primer were used in a second PCR of roughly 6 to 11 cycles. There were at least 3 million CDR3-containing paired-end reads obtained from each sample. TCRdb re-derived calls from the 5' RACE reads in MiXCR, one entry per CDR3 protein. The sample holds 650,000 to 800,000 distinct CDR3 sequences, roughly 44% seen once. The germline V and J ends were trimmed by 4 bases and 2 bases, with 15 bases remaining between them. Per the germline V gene, CDR1 is SQVTM and CDR2 is ANQGSEA. The CDR3 is 15 amino acids.

The chain links TRBV29-1 to TRBJ2-1; maybe TRBD2 (6 bases). The material sequenced was blood. This TCR was sampled from a man aged 55 to 70 in good health. The CDR3 DNA sequence: TGCAGCGTTGTTTGGGACTCTGGCCCCTACAATGAGCAGTTCTTC. Its protein is CSVVWDSGPYNEQFF.